This T cell receptor (beta chain) was documented in a study of blood T cell repertoires in COVID-19. This CDR3 contains 12 residues. CDR1 is SEHNR, CDR2 FQNEAQ, per germline (reference sequence). V gave up 2 bases and J gave up 12 bases, with 14 bases separating them. Repertoires were generated with immunoSEQ multiplex PCR, while TCRdb's copy carries only in-frame clones and drops some. The data contain more than 400,000 clones, 70% to 90% of them singletons. The rearrangement joins TRBV7-9 to TRBJ2-7; D not resolved. The sequence came from a human donor in a cohort sampled during active COVID-19. The sequencing sample was made of peripheral blood. The CDR3 bases are TGTGCCAGCAGCTTATTCCTTAGTAAACTGTACTTC. It encodes CASSLFLSKLYF.